The entry that follows covers one T cell receptor beta chain sequence. Its recognized antigen is unknown. No base quality values were provided; no much bigger clone lies one nucleotide off. The data belong to a study of T cell changes during pregnancy in multiple sclerosis (dated by TCRdb to between 2018 and 2020). Context from the whole study: In women with multiple sclerosis, the researchers looked at how the T cell repertoire shifted as pregnancy progressed.

Receptor amplification or capture employed the immunoSEQ multiplex PCR assay. TCRdb took over this immuneACCESS table, retaining in-frame rearrangements with V and J assigned. Such tables are incomplete; in checked studies, under half of the missing clones stem from an unresolved V gene, and the remainder is unexplained. In this sample the table shows around 84,000 clones, 94% of which occur a single time. 0.8% to 1% of the sample rests with the top ten. This receptor was obtained from a female donor in good health, enrolled as a control in a pregnancy study. The material was peripheral blood, obtained in the second trimester of pregnancy.

The CDR3 protein sequence reads: CASSISGTTPYEQYF. The DNA sequence is given as TGTGCCAGCAGCATTTCCGGGACTACCCCCTACGAGCAGTACTTC. This sequence uses TRBV11-2 and TRBJ2-7, with 7 bases matching TRBD2. V is cut back by 5 bases and J by 2 bases, with 9 bases in the junction unmatched. Spanning cysteine to phenylalanine, the CDR3 consists of 15 amino acids. Solely the CDR3 DNA is kept, with 45 bases framed from the first base. Looking up the germline V gene yields CDR1 SGHAT and CDR2 FQNNGV. Reference TRBV11-2 and TRBJ2-7 proteins supply the regions before and after the CDR3; the full variable domain is: EAGVAQSPRYKIIEKRQSVAFWCNPISGHATLYWYQQILGQGPKLLIQFQNNGVVDDSQLPKDRFSAERLKGVDSTLKIQPAKLEDSAVYLCASSISGTTPYEQYFGPGTRLTVT.